The rows below give T cell receptor beta chains drawn from one sample of a study of cytomegalovirus exposure and HLA in healthy donors. Sequenced by immunoSEQ multiplex PCR; TCRdb stores in-frame clones only, minus some. The sample holds roughly 99,000 clones; around 73% are singletons and the top ten take 7% to 8%. Sequences were obtained from PBMCs. These receptor sequences come from a man aged 30 to 45 in good health and CMV-seronegative. The CDR3 runs from the conserved cysteine through the conserved F or W. The D gene is left open where the match is weak. Not all rows give a size; the values are once, few, many and, for expanded clones, a class.

TRBJ2-3,few,TRBV6-5,NA,TGTGCCAGCAGTCCCGCGCGGATGGTCACAGATACGCAGTATTTT,CASSPARMVTDTQYF
TRBJ1-1,NA,TRBV9,NA,TGTGCCAGCAGCGTATTAGCGTACACTGAAGCTTTCTTT,CASSVLAYTEAFF
TRBJ1-5,few,TRBV12-5,NA,TGTGCTAGTGGTTCCCTACCGGACAGCCGTAATCAGCCCCAGCATTTT,CASGSLPDSRNQPQHF
TRBJ2-1,NA,TRBV19,NA,TGTGCCAGTAGTCCTGGACAGAAGATTTACAATGAGCAGTTCTTC,CASSPGQKIYNEQFF
TRBJ2-7,many,TRBV6-5,NA,TGTGCCAGCAGGAATAGCGGAAACTCCTACGAGCAGTACTTC,CASRNSGNSYEQYF
TRBJ2-7,NA,TRBV29-1,TRBD1,TGCAGCGCCGGACAGGGAAGTTCCTACGAGCAGTACTTC,CSAGQGSSYEQYF
TRBJ1-1,once,TRBV28,NA,TGTGCCAGCAGTTTCTCAGGGCACACTGAAGCTTTCTTT,CASSFSGHTEAFF
TRBJ2-7,NA,TRBV6-4,NA,TGTGCCAGCAGTGGGTCCGACAGGTCTAGCTACGAGCAGTACTTC,CASSGSDRSSYEQYF
TRBJ2-7,NA,TRBV7-6,NA,TGTGCCAGCAGCTTAGATCGCGGAACAACCTACGAGCAGTACTTC,CASSLDRGTTYEQYF
TRBJ1-6,NA,TRBV7-3,TRBD1,TGTGCCAGCAGCCAGGACAGGGTAGCACCCCTCCACTTT,CASSQDRVAPLHF
TRBJ2-7,NA,TRBV10-1,TRBD1,TGCGCCAGCAGTACCGGGACAGGGGTCTACGAGCAGTACTTC,CASSTGTGVYEQYF
TRBJ1-5,NA,TRBV19,NA,TGTGCCAGTAGTATGGGACCGTTTGCGGGGCGCAATCAGCCCCAGCATTTT,CASSMGPFAGRNQPQHF
TRBJ2-7,NA,TRBV6-6,TRBD2,TGTGCCAGCTCGACTAGCGGGTCCTACGAGCAGTACTTC,CASSTSGSYEQYF
TRBJ2-5,NA,TRBV5-6,TRBD2,TGTGCCAGCAGCTTGTCGCGACTAGCGGGAGTAGAGACCCAGTACTTC,CASSLSRLAGVETQYF
TRBJ1-1,NA,TRBV5-4,NA,TGTGCCACCAACAAAGACAGGAACACTGAAGCTTTCTTT,CATNKDRNTEAFF
TRBJ1-2,NA,TRBV27,TRBD1,TGTGCCAGCAGCCTAAGGACAGGGGGCTATGGCTACACCTTC,CASSLRTGGYGYTF
TRBJ1-3,NA,TRBV9,TRBD1,TGTGCCAGCAGCGTACTACCCCAACAGGGGGCTGGAAACACCATATATTTT,CASSVLPQQGAGNTIYF
TRBJ2-3,NA,TRBV30,NA,TGTGCCTGGAGCAGGCCGAGCACAGATACGCAGTATTTT,CAWSRPSTDTQYF
TRBJ1-2,NA,TRBV18,TRBD1,TGTGCCAGCTCACCCGCAGGACAGGCCCGTTCGGGCTACACCTTC,CASSPAGQARSGYTF
TRBJ1-2,NA,TRBV19,TRBD1,TGTGCCAGTATGGAGGACAGGGGGCAAGGCGGTGGCTACACCTTC,CASMEDRGQGGGYTF
TRBJ1-1,NA,TRBV5-1,NA,TGCGCCAGCAGCTTGGGACGGATACGGGAATACGGGGAAGCTTTCTTT,CASSLGRIREYGEAFF
TRBJ2-5,NA,TRBV5-6,TRBD1,TGTGCCAGCAGCCGGGGACAGGGTGGAGAGACCCAGTACTTC,CASSRGQGGETQYF
TRBJ1-2,NA,TRBV30,NA,TGTGCCTGGGGACAGAACTATGGCTACACCTTC,CAWGQNYGYTF
TRBJ2-3,NA,TRBV5-1,NA,TGCGCCAGCAGCCCTGGCCTCAATCGTGCCGCAGATACGCAGTATTTT,CASSPGLNRAADTQYF
TRBJ2-3,NA,TRBV4-1,NA,TGCGCCAGCAGCTCTCGACCTATCACAGATACGTTGCAGTATTTT,CASSSRPITDTLQYF
TRBJ2-5,NA,TRBV5-1,TRBD2,TGCGCCAGCAGCACCGCGACTAGCGTACAAGAGACCCAGTACTTC,CASSTATSVQETQYF
TRBJ2-5,few,TRBV7-8,TRBD1,TGTGCCAGCAGGCCGAGGACAGGGAGGATGGTGGGCCAAGAGACCCAGTACTTC,CASRPRTGRMVGQETQYF
TRBJ2-5,NA,TRBV4-3,NA,TGCGCCAGCAGCCAAGAACGGGGTGGCCAAGAGACCCAGTACTTC,CASSQERGGQETQYF
TRBJ1-1,NA,TRBV6-5,NA,TGTGCCAGCAGCCTCTCGGGGGGGGACACTGAAGCTTTCTTT,CASSLSGGDTEAFF
TRBJ2-2,NA,TRBV10-3,NA,TGTGCCATCAGTGCAGAGGGAACTACGGGCACCGGGGAGCTGTTTTTT,CAISAEGTTGTGELFF
TRBJ1-2,NA,TRBV4-1,NA,TGCGCCAGCAGCCTGGGCGCTACCTATGGCTACACCTTC,CASSLGATYGYTF
TRBJ2-5,few,TRBV6-1,TRBD2,TGTGCCAGCAGAGGACTAGCGGGAGTAGGAGCCCAGTACTTC,CASRGLAGVGAQYF
TRBJ2-5,NA,TRBV27,TRBD2,TGTGCCAGCACCCTAAGGGCTAGCGGGGGGTCACAAGAGACCCAGTACTTC,CASTLRASGGSQETQYF